This TCR beta chain was sequenced for a study of blood T cell repertoires in COVID-19 (dated by TCRdb to 2018 to 2020). The study in broad terms: Samples from collaborators originated in the United States, Italy and Spain and spanned both the acute and convalescent phases of COVID-19. Deeply sampled blood TCRbeta repertoires from subjects exposed to, actively infected with, or recovered from COVID-19 were included in the dataset. Sample metadata almost always included a de-identified subject ID, COVID-19 status, age in years and sex. The prospective study material was composed of cDNA or gDNA derived from T cells, B-cell-depleted T cells, or PBMCs. Where available, HLA class I and class II types were taken from metadata supplied by the sample provider and were not determined by assay-based typing. A freely available public database, intended as a resource for researchers studying the immune response to SARS-CoV-2, is where the repertoires were released. The samples were drawn from the first 160 participants of the ongoing ImmuneRACE study and from about 1,200 subjects provided by 6 global collaborators. General conclusions and limits of the study: How much clinical and demographic metadata was included differed by source and by participant, and the metadata was provided uncurated.

The immunoSEQ Assay, a bias-controlled multiplex PCR, was used to amplify TCRbeta CDR3 regions from genomic DNA. As for how the authors treated the data: The number of nucleated cells in each sample was estimated by amplification of reference gene primers within the assay. To quantify the absolute abundance of each unique TCRbeta CDR3 rearrangement, sequence reads were collapsed and filtered. Productive Simpson clonality was computed per sample as the square root of Simpson's diversity index over productive rearrangements. TCRdb holds this immuneACCESS table with in-frame rearrangements only. Some clones are missing; in checked studies, unresolved V genes explain under half, and the rest has no known cause. The DNA gave D and trimming, while V, J and clone size come from that table. The table for this sample lists 40,000 to 50,000 clones; approximately 83% of them were counted only once. The biggest ten clones account for roughly 47% of the sample.

Collaborating institutions collected whole blood in K2EDTA tubes following their own protocols. Collaborator samples were shipped for TCRbeta analysis as frozen whole blood, isolated PBMCs, or DNA extracted from either sample type. To note about this clone: It lacks a known antigen. Nothing much larger sits one base from this clone, and base qualities are not available.

The sample taken for sequencing was peripheral blood. The clonotype comes from a woman over 75 with acute or convalescent COVID-19.

In nucleotides, the sequence is TGTGCCAGCAGTTCCTCAGGATACGGGCCCCAGCATTTT. Its translation reads: CASSSSGYGPQHF. The V gene is TRBV12-3 or TRBV12-4 and the J gene is TRBJ1-5; the D gene cannot be resolved reliably. Deletion took 4 bases off V and 9 bases off J, with a span of 13 bases between the germline ends. From cysteine to phenylalanine, the CDR3 is 13 amino acids long. Only the CDR3 region is kept as DNA, spanning 39 bases read in frame from base 1.